Following are 4 T cell receptor beta chains from one sample sequenced in a study of tumor and adjacent non-tumor tissue in lung cancer. The library came from three nested PCR rounds adapted from ARM-PCR protocols. A single record per CDR3 protein comes from TCRdb applying MiXCR to the multiplex PCR reads. Here the sample spans 69,000 or so distinct CDR3 sequences, about three quarters being singletons. No cell sorting was done before RNA was extracted from the tissue. The sample comprised lung tumor tissue. These receptors all stem from a man aged 55 to 69 with non-small cell lung cancer.

The chain couples TRBV20-1 to TRBJ1-5; D ambiguous. V was shortened by 3 bases and J by 9 bases, with 18 bases between the two germline ends. CDR3 size: 14 residues. Germline V lookup: CDR1 DFQATT, CDR2 SNEGSKA (reference sequence). The CDR3 nucleotides are TGCAGTGCTAGGGCCGGGATAGGGTATCGGCCCCAGCATTTT. It encodes CSARAGIGYRPQHF.

Remarks on this clonotype: No conserved phenylalanine or tryptophan ends this CDR3, so it is likely a read error. The V and J genes are TRBV6-5 and TRBJ2-1, with D perhaps TRBD2 (5 bases). The CDR3 extends over 15 amino acids. Germline assignment: CDR1 MNHEY and CDR2 SVGAGI. Trimming removed 0 bases at V and 6 bases at J, with 12 bases between. CDR3 DNA: TGTGCCAGCAGTTACTCGAGACGCAGCGGCAATGAGCAGTTCTCC. Amino acids: CASSYSRRSGNEQFS.

This chain joins TRBV9 and TRBJ2-2, with 10 bases matching TRBD2. Germline CDR1 and CDR2: SGDLS and YYNGEE. This CDR3 has 15 residues. V was pared by 4 bases and J by 5 bases, with 5 bases of the junction left unmatched. The DNA for the CDR3 is TGTGCCAGCAGCCCCGGGACTAGCGTGACCGGGGAGCTGTTTTTT. Translated: CASSPGTSVTGELFF.

CDR3 loop: CASSSTSGSGGTQYF. Written as DNA, the CDR3 is TGCGCCAGCAGCTCAACTAGCGGGAGCGGAGGTACGCAGTATTTT. V is TRBV5-1 and J is TRBJ2-3, with TRBD2 matching 11 bases. Per germline, CDR1 SGHRS and CDR2 YFSETQ. This CDR3 spans 15 amino acids. J gave up 8 bases and V 3 bases, and 8 bases lay outside the gene matches.